This T cell receptor beta chain was identified during a study of shared clonotypes between healthy human individuals. This CDR3 is built from 13 residues. Germline CDR1 MDHEN, CDR2 SYDVKM. Trimming removed 3 bases at V and 7 bases at J, with 7 bases between. The repertoire was sequenced with immunoSEQ multiplex PCR; TCRdb's copy has only in-frame clones and lacks some. Of 2 million to 3 million clones listed, more than 85% are singletons. Donors were healthy HIV-negative adults without recent acute infections or vaccinations. A CD45RA+ naive subset and a CD45RA-negative memory subset were split from CD4+ cells.

The chain employs TRBV28 and TRBJ1-6; tentatively, D is TRBD1 (5 bases). The receptor was derived from a man in his late teens or twenties in good health. Some clones in this sample may be carry-over from other donors' samples. The sample taken for sequencing was naive CD4+ T cells from PBMCs. The subset: CD45RA+ positively selected. Here the CDR3 DNA reads TGTGCCAGCAGTTTCTGGGGGAATTCACCCCTCCACTTT. This codes for CASSFWGNSPLHF.